What follows are 20 T cell receptor beta chains derived from one specimen sequenced in a study of blood T cell repertoires in COVID-19. Profiling relied on immunoSEQ multiplex PCR, and the TCRdb table lists in-frame clones only, not all of them. The sample includes roughly 200,000 clones, 85% to 90% of them seen just once. The specimen was peripheral blood. The source is an elderly man with acute or convalescent COVID-19.

The gene calls are TRBV5-4 and TRBJ1-1, with TRBD1 identical over 9 bases. The CDR3 runs to 16 residues. Trimming removed 4 bases from V and 4 bases from J; junction bases left unmatched: 11. CDR1 is SGHNT, CDR2 YYREEE, per germline (reference sequence). CDR3 DNA sequence: TGTGCCAGCAGCCCCGGGACAGGGAAGGAGGGCACTGAAGCTTTCTTT. Encoded protein: CASSPGTGKEGTEAFF.

The chain is built from TRBV9 and TRBJ2-7; no definite D call. V lost 4 bases to trimming and J lost 2 bases, with 13 bases between them. In germline, CDR1 is SGDLS, CDR2 YYNGEE. This CDR3 region has 14 residues. This CDR3 is CASSRRWVPYEQYF. The CDR3 nucleotides read TGTGCCAGCAGCCGGCGGTGGGTGCCCTACGAGCAGTACTTC.

The chain combines TRBV18 with TRBJ2-7, with 14 bases lining up with TRBD2. In germline, CDR1 is KGHSH, CDR2 LQKENI. The CDR3 is 17 amino acids. V gave up 3 bases and J gave up 2 bases; unmatched junction bases: 6. Written as DNA, the CDR3 is TGTGCCAGCTCACCGCCCTCGACTAGCGGGAGGGCCTACGAGCAGTACTTC. This codes for CASSPPSTSGRAYEQYF.

The chain is built from TRBV4-2 and TRBJ2-1; tentative D call: TRBD2 (6 bases). Trimming pared 1 base from V and 1 base from J, leaving 14 bases between. Germline CDR1 and CDR2: LGHNA and YNFKEQ. The CDR3 spans 17 residues. CDR3 nucleotide sequence: TGTGCCAGCAGCCAAGTCGGGACGGGAGTATCCTACAATGAGCAGTTCTTC. Its protein is CASSQVGTGVSYNEQFF.

The chain uses TRBV9 and TRBJ1-2, with D possibly being TRBD1 (5 bases). CDR1 is SGDLS and CDR2 is YYNGEE in the germline V gene. CDR3 length: 14 amino acids. The V end lost 0 bases, the J end lost 8 bases, and 14 bases lay between the germline ends. CDR3 amino acids: CASSVAGEEWGYTF. The CDR3 coding sequence is TGTGCCAGCAGCGTAGCGGGGGAAGAGTGGGGCTACACCTTC.

The V gene is TRBV7-9, the J gene TRBJ1-6, with D unresolved. CDR1 is SEHNR and CDR2 is FQNEAQ in the germline V gene (reference sequence). Trimming cost V 0 bases and J 5 bases, with 8 bases left between them. This CDR3 is 15 amino acids long. The CDR3 sequence: CASSLAEVDNSPLHF. CDR3 bases: TGTGCCAGCAGCTTAGCGGAGGTTGATAATTCACCCCTCCACTTT.

The chain recombines TRBV19 with TRBJ2-1; TRBD1 aligns across 7 bases. This CDR3 is 15 amino acids long. Trimming took 7 bases from V and 8 from J; bases not matched to a gene: 14. CDR1 LNHDA and CDR2 SQIVND come from the germline V gene (reference sequence). The CDR3, as DNA: TGTGCCAGTACCATATCCAGGGGGAATAACGATGAGCAGTTCTTC. It yields the protein CASTISRGNNDEQFF.

The chain recombines TRBV24-1 with TRBJ2-6, with 9 positions matching TRBD1. After removal of 5 bases from V and 2 bases from J, the junction contained 9 bases not matched to a gene. Germline loops: CDR1 KGHDR, CDR2 SFDVKD. This CDR3 is 18 amino acids long. CDR3 DNA: TGTGCCACCAGTGCTCGGACAGGGGTCGAAACTGGGGCCAACGTCCTGACTTTC. The encoded protein is CATSARTGVETGANVLTF.

The chain is built from TRBV7-9 and TRBJ1-4; D gene unclear. Between the trimmed V and J ends, which lost 4 bases and 3 bases, there was a span of 12 bases. The CDR3 has 15 amino acids. The germline CDR1 and CDR2 sequences are SEHNR and FQNEAQ (reference sequence). The CDR3 nucleotides are TGTGCCAGCAGCTCCGACTTGAATCCTAATGAAAAACTGTTTTTT. Its translation: CASSSDLNPNEKLFF.

This sequence joins TRBV5-8 and TRBJ1-4, with 7 bases matching TRBD1. Trimming at V came to 0 bases and at J to 13 bases, leaving 3 bases not matched to a gene. CDR1 and CDR2 from the germline V gene are SGHTS and YDEGEE. This CDR3 comprises 12 residues. The CDR3, as DNA: TGTGCCAGCAGCTTGGATCGGGACAGACTGTTTTTT. Protein product: CASSLDRDRLFF. Together with reference TRBV5-8 and TRBJ1-4, the CDR3 gives the full variable domain: EAGVTQSPTHLIKTRGQQATLRCSPISGHTSVYWYQQALGLGLQFLLWYDEGEERNRGNFPPRFSGRQFPNYSSELNVNALELEDSALYLCASSLDRDRLFFGSGTQLSVL.

The V and J genes are TRBV19 and TRBJ1-5; D ambiguous. Germline CDR1 and CDR2: LNHDA and SQIVND (reference sequence). The CDR3 runs to 15 residues. V lost 5 bases to trimming and J lost 0 bases, with 11 bases between them. Here the CDR3 DNA reads TGTGCCAGTAGTGTAGGAGGATATAGCAATCAGCCCCAGCATTTT. Translating it yields CASSVGGYSNQPQHF. Full variable domain (remainder filled in from reference TRBV19 and TRBJ1-5): DGGITQSPKYLFRKEGQNVTLSCEQNLNHDAMYWYRQDPGQGLRLIYYSQIVNDFQKGDIAEGYSVSREKKESFPLTVTSAQKNPTAFYLCASSVGGYSNQPQHFGDGTRLSIL.

The chain has TRBV5-4 and TRBJ2-3, with 7 bases lining up with TRBD2. Germline CDR1 and CDR2: SGHNT and YYREEE (reference sequence). The CDR3 runs to 15 residues. The V and J ends lost 7 bases and 4 bases, in that order; junction bases with no gene match: 12. For the CDR3, the DNA is TGTGCCAGCTCCCTGGGGGGGAGCTTGTCAGATACGCAGTATTTT. Translating gives CASSLGGSLSDTQYF.

The chain uses TRBV20-1 and TRBJ2-4, with no clear D. V lost 3 bases and J lost 8, with 8 bases in between. Germline CDR1 and CDR2: DFQATT and SNEGSKA (reference sequence). This CDR3 region has 11 residues. In DNA form, the CDR3 reads TGCAGTGCTAGTGGGCAGGACATTCAGTACTTC. The encoded protein is CSASGQDIQYF.

The J gene is TRBJ1-2, the V gene TRBV30; D remains ambiguous. The CDR3 length is 12 residues. Germline V gene data show CDR1 as GTSNPN and CDR2 as SVGIG (reference sequence). V lost 2 bases and J 6 bases, leaving 10 bases between the germline ends. CDR3 loop: CAWSQQLNGYTF. The CDR3 DNA sequence: TGTGCCTGGAGTCAACAGTTGAATGGCTACACCTTC.

The chain uses TRBV19 and TRBJ1-5; 8 nucleotides match TRBD1. V trimming: 6 bases; J trimming: 4 bases; junction bases outside the gene matches: 8. The germline gives CDR1 LNHDA, CDR2 SQIVND (reference sequence). There are 15 residues in the CDR3. CDR3 sequence reads: CASSRQGNGNQPQHF. For the CDR3, the DNA is TGTGCCAGTAGCAGACAGGGGAATGGGAATCAGCCCCAGCATTTT.

The sample holds a few counts of this clone. The chain employs TRBV6-5 and TRBJ1-1; D is perhaps TRBD1 (5 bases). The ends were cut back, 8 bases at V and 0 bases at J, with 13 bases in the middle. This CDR3 spans 14 amino acids. Germline assignment: CDR1 MNHEY and CDR2 SVGAGI. CDR3 in amino acids: CASLRGGMNTEAFF. CDR3 DNA: TGTGCCAGCCTGAGGGGAGGAATGAACACTGAAGCTTTCTTT.

This clone came up once. V is TRBV18 and J is TRBJ1-3; 7 nucleotides align to TRBD1. The CDR3 loop spans 19 amino acids. V shed 2 bases, J shed 1 base, and the junction held 14 bases outside the gene matches. The germline CDR1 and CDR2 sequences are KGHSH and LQKENI. DNA for the CDR3: TGTGCCAGCTCACCATTTATACATCGGGACAGATCGTCTGGAAACACCATATATTTT. It is translated as CASSPFIHRDRSSGNTIYF.

This sequence joins TRBV4-1 and TRBJ2-1, with 10 bases fitting TRBD2. Trimming removed 2 bases from V and 6 bases from J; junction bases left unmatched: 7. The length of the CDR3 is 16 residues. From germline, CDR1 is MGHRA and CDR2 YSYEKL. CDR3 sequence: CASSQLGSGRFNEQFF. The CDR3 DNA follows: TGCGCCAGCAGCCAATTGGGTAGCGGGAGGTTCAATGAGCAGTTCTTC.

This clone was counted a few times. The rearrangement joins TRBV18 to TRBJ2-1; D may be TRBD1 (6 bases). Trimming took off 2 bases at V and 6 bases at J, with 11 bases between the two ends. This CDR3 region has 14 residues. From germline, CDR1 is KGHSH and CDR2 LQKENI. This chain's CDR3 is CASSPDRLANEQFF. The CDR3 nucleotides are TGTGCCAGCTCACCAGACAGGCTTGCCAATGAGCAGTTCTTC.

The rearrangement links TRBV2 to TRBJ2-1; TRBD2 matches at 10 bases. Losses at the gene ends were 7 bases for V and 3 bases for J; bases not matched to a gene: 3. Germline values: CDR1 SNHLY, CDR2 FYNNEI. The CDR3 sequence is 14 residues long. The CDR3 region is CASTRTSGYNEQFF. CDR3 nucleotide sequence: TGTGCCAGCACTCGGACTAGCGGCTACAATGAGCAGTTCTTC. The full variable domain, completed using reference TRBV2 and TRBJ2-1, is EPEVTQTPSHQVTQMGQEVILRCVPISNHLYFYWYRQILGQKVEFLVSFYNNEISEKSEIFDDQFSVERPDGSNFTLKIRSTKLEDSAMYFCASTRTSGYNEQFFGPGTRLTVL.